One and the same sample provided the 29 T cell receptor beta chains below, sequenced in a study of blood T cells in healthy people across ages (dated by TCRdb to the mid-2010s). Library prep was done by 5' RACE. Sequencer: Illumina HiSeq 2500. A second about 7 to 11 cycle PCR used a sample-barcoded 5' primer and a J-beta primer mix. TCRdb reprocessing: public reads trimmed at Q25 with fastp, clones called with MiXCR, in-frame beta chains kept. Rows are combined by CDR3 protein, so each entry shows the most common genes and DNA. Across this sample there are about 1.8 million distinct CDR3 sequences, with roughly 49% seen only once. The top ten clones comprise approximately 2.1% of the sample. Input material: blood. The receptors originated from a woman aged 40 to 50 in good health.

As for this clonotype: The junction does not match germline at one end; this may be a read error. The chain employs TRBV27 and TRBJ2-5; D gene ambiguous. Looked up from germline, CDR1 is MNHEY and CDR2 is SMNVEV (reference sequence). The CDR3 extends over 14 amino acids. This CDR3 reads CTSSFLARQETQYF. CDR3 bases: TGTACCAGCAGTTTTTTAGCCCGTCAAGAGACCCAGTACTTC.

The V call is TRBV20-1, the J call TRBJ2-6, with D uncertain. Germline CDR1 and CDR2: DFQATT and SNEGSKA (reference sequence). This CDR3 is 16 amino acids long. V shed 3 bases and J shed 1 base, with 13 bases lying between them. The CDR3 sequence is CSARNRGESGANVLTF. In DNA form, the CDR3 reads TGCAGTGCTAGGAACAGAGGCGAATCTGGGGCCAACGTCCTGACTTTC.

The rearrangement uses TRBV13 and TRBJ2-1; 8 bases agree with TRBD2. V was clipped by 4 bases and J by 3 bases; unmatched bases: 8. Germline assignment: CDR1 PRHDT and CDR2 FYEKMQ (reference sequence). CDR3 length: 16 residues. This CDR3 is CASSSPGSGSYNEQFF. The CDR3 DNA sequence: TGTGCCAGCAGCTCGCCGGGGAGCGGGAGCTACAATGAGCAGTTCTTC. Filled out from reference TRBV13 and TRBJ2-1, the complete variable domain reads AAGVIQSPRHLIKEKRETATLKCYPIPRHDTVYWYQQGPGQDPQFLISFYEKMQSDKGSIPDRFSAQQFSDYHSELNMSSLELGDSALYFCASSSPGSGSYNEQFFGPGTRLTVL.

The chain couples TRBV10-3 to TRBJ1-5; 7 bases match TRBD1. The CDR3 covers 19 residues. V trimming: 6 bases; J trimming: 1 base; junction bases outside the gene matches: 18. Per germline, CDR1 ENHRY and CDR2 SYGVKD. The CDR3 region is CAIRPTGKLGLGSNQPQHF. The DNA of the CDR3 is TGTGCCATCAGACCGACAGGGAAGTTAGGTCTCGGGAGCAATCAGCCCCAGCATTTT.

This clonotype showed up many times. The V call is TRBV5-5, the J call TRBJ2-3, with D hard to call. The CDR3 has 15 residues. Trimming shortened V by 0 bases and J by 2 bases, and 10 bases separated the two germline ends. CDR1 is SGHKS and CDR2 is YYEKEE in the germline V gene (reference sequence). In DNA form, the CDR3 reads TGTGCCAGCAGCTTGGTACTATCTCACACAGATACGCAGTATTTT. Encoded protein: CASSLVLSHTDTQYF. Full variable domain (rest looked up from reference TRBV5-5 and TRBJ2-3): DAGVTQSPTHLIKTRGQQVTLRCSPISGHKSVSWYQQVLGQGPQFIFQYYEKEERGRGNFPDRFSARQFPNYSSELNVNALLLGDSALYLCASSLVLSHTDTQYFGPGTRLTVL.

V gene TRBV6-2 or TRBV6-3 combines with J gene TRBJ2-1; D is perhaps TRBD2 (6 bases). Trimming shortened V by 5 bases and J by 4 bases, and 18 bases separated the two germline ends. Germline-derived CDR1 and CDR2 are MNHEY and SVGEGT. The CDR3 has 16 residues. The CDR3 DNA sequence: TGTGCCAGCAGTGAGGGGTGGGGGGAGCCTTACAATGAGCAGTTCTTC. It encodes CASSEGWGEPYNEQFF.

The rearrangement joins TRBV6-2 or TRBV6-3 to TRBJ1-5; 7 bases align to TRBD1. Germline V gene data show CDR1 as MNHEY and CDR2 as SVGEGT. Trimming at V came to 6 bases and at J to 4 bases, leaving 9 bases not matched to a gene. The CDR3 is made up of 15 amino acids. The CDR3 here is CASREKGALNQPQHF. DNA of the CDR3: TGTGCCAGCAGGGAGAAGGGGGCTCTTAATCAGCCCCAGCATTTT.

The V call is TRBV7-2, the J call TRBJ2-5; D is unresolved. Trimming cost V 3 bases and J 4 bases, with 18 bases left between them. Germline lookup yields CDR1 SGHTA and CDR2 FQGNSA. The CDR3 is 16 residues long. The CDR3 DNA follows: TGTGCCAGCAGCTTGAACGGACCCGATATAAGAGAGACCCAGTACTTC. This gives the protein CASSLNGPDIRETQYF. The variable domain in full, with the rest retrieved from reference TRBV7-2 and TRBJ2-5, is GAGVSQSPSNKVTEKGKDVELRCDPISGHTALYWYRQSLGQGLEFLIYFQGNSAPDKSGLPSDRFSAERTGGSVSTLTIQRTQQEDSAVYLCASSLNGPDIRETQYFGPGTRLLVL.

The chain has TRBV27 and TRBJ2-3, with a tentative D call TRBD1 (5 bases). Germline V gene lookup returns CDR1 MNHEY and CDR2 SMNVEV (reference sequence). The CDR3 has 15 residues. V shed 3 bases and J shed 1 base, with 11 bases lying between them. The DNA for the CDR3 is TGTGCCAGCAGTTTGGAACAGGCGGGCACAGATACGCAGTATTTT. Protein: CASSLEQAGTDTQYF.

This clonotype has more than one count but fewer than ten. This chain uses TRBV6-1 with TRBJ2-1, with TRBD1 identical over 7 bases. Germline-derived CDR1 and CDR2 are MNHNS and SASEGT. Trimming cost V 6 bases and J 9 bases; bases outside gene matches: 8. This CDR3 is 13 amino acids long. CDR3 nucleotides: TGTGCCAGCAGGGACCTCCACAGGGGTGAGCAGTTCTTC. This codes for CASRDLHRGEQFF.

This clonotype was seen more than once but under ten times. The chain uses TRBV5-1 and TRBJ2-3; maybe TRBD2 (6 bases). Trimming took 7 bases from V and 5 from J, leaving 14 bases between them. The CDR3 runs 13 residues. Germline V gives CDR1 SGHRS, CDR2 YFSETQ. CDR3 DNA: TGCGCCAGCTTCCGGGACTGGAGAGATACGCAGTATTTT. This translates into CASFRDWRDTQYF.

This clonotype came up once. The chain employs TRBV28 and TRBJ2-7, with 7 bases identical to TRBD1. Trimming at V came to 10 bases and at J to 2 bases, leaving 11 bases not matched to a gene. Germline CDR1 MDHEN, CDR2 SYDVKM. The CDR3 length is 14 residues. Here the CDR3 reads CATKDRDGAYEQYF. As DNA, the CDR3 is TGTGCCACCAAAGACAGGGACGGGGCCTACGAGCAGTACTTC.

DNA of the CDR3: TGTGCCAGCAGTTACCTCGGCGGTGGGACAGGGTCGCAGTTCTTC. Protein product: CASSYLGGGTGSQFF. The J gene is TRBJ2-1, the V gene TRBV6-5; TRBD1 agrees at 9 bases. Looked up from germline, CDR1 is MNHEY and CDR2 is SVGAGI. This CDR3 has 15 amino acids. Trimming removed 2 bases from V and 12 bases from J; junction bases left unmatched: 11.

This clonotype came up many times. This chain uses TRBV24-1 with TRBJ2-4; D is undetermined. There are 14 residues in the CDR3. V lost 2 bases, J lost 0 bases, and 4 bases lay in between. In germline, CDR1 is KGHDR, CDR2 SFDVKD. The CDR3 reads CATSDSRAKNIQYF. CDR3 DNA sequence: TGTGCCACCAGTGATTCAAGAGCCAAAAACATTCAGTACTTC.

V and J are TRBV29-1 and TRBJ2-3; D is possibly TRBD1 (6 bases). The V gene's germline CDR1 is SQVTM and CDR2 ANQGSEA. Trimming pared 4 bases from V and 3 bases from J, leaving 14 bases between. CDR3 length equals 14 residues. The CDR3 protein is CSVVGTPTTDTQYF. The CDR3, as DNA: TGCAGCGTTGTGGGGACACCAACAACAGATACGCAGTATTTT.

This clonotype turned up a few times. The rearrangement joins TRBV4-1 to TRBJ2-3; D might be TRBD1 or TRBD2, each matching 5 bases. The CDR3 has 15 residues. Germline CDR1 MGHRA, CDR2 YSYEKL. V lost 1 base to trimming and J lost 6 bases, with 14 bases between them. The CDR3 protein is CASSQGGRHVDTQYF. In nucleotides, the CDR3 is TGCGCCAGCAGCCAAGGGGGGAGACACGTCGATACGCAGTATTTT.

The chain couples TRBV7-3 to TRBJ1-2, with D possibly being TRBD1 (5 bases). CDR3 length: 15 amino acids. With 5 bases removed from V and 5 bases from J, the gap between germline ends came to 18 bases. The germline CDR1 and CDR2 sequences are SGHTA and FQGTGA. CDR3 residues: CASSLGPTGPYGYTF. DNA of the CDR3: TGTGCCAGCAGCCTTGGCCCTACAGGACCATATGGCTACACCTTC.

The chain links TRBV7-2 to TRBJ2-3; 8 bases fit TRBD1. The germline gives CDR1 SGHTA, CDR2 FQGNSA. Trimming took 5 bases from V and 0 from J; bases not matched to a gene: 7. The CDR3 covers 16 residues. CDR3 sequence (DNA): TGTGCCAGCAGCCTTCGACAGGGGCGAAGCACAGATACGCAGTATTTT. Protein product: CASSLRQGRSTDTQYF. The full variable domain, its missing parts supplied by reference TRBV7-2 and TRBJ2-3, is GAGVSQSPSNKVTEKGKDVELRCDPISGHTALYWYRQSLGQGLEFLIYFQGNSAPDKSGLPSDRFSAERTGGSVSTLTIQRTQQEDSAVYLCASSLRQGRSTDTQYFGPGTRLTVL.

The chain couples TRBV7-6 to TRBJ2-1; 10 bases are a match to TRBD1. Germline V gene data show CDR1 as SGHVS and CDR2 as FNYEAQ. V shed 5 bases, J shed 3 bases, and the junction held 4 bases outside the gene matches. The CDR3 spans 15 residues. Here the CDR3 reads CASSQTGGFYNEQFF. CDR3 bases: TGTGCCAGCAGCCAGACAGGGGGCTTCTACAATGAGCAGTTCTTC.

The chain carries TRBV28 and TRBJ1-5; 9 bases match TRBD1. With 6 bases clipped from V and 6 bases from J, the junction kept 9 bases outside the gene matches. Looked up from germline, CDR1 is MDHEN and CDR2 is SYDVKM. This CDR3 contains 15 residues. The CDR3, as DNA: TGTGCCAGCAGCCTCCTCGGACAGGGGAGTCAGCCCCAGCATTTT. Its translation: CASSLLGQGSQPQHF.

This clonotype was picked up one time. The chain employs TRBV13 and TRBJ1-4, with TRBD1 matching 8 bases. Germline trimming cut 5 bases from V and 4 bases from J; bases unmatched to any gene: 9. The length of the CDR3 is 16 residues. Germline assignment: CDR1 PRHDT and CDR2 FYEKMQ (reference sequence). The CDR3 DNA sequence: TGTGCCAGCAGCGCCAGCCAGACAGGGGTTAATGAAAAACTGTTTTTT. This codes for CASSASQTGVNEKLFF.

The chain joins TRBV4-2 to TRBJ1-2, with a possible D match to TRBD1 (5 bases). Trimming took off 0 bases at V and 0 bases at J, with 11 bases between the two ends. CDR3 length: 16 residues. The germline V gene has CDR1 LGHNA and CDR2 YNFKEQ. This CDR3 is CASSQDSGVPNYGYTF. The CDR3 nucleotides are TGTGCCAGCAGCCAAGATTCGGGGGTCCCTAACTATGGCTACACCTTC.

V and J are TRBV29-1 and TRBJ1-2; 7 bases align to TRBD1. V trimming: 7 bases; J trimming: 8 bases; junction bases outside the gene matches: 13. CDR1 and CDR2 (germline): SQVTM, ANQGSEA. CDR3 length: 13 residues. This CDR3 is CSAPDTGVEGYTF. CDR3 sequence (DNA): TGCAGCGCCCCTGATACAGGGGTTGAAGGCTACACCTTC.

The CDR3 is CAISETGTDTQYF. For the CDR3, the DNA is TGTGCCATCAGTGAGACTGGCACAGATACGCAGTATTTT. V and J are TRBV10-3 and TRBJ2-3; no definite D call. The germline V and J ends were trimmed by 2 bases and 1 base, with 4 bases remaining between them. Germline CDR1 ENHRY, CDR2 SYGVKD. The CDR3 consists of 13 residues.

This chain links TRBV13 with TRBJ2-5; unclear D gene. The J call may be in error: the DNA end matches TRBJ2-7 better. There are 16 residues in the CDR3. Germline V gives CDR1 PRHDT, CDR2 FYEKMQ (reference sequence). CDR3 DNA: TGTGCCAGCAGCTTAGGCCCGATAGACCCCTTCTACGAGCAGTACTTC. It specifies CASSLGPIDPFYEQYF.

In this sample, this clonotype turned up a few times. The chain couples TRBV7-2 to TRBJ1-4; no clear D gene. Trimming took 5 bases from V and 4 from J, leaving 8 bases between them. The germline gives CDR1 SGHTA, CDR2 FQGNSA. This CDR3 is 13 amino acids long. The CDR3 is CASSVVRNEKLFF. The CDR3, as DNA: TGTGCCAGCAGCGTAGTCCGTAATGAAAAACTGTTTTTT.

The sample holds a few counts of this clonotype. The DNA of the CDR3 is TGTGCCAGCAGCACAGGGGCCGGAGTCGGGGAGACCCAGTACTTC. It specifies CASSTGAGVGETQYF. The rearrangement uses TRBV7-2 and TRBJ2-5; 7 bases line up with TRBD1. CDR1 is SGHTA and CDR2 is FQGNSA in the germline V gene. The CDR3 covers 15 residues. Trimming removed 5 bases from V and 5 bases from J; junction bases left unmatched: 11.

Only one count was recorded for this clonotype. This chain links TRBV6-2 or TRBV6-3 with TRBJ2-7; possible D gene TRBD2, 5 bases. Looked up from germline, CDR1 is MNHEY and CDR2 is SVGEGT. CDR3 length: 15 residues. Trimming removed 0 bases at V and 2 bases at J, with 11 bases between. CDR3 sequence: CASSYSSRVTYEQYF. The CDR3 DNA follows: TGTGCCAGCAGTTACTCGTCGCGGGTAACCTACGAGCAGTACTTC.

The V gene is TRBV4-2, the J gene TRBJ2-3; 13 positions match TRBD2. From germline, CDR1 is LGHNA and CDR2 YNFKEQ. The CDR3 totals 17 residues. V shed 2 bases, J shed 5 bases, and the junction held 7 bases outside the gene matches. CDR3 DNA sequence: TGTGCCAGCAGCCAAACTAGCGGGGGGGCCGTAGGAGATACGCAGTATTTT. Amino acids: CASSQTSGGAVGDTQYF.